The subject of this entry is one T cell receptor beta chain. What it recognizes is unknown. The V gene's germline CDR1 is SGHAT and CDR2 FQNNGV. The CDR3 totals 19 residues. The V segment lost 6 bases and the J segment 0 bases; nucleotides outside the gene matches: 14. Cells sorted by CD45RO/CCR7/CD25/CD127/CD95/CD27 comprised CD4+ naive, central memory, regulatory and stem cell-like memory cells. Of the isolated RNA, all was reverse transcribed, and so the sequenced material was expressed TCRB transcripts. Some clones are missing from TCRdb's copy, which holds only in-frame ones; the method was immunoSEQ multiplex PCR. The profile covers some 160,000 clones, with approximately 9.9% appearing a single time and 2.3% taken by the ten largest. The record originates from a study of beta chain features in type 1 diabetes. Study-wide results and limits: Type 1 diabetes patients had moderately but significantly shorter TCRB CDR3s in all four CD4+ subsets.

This receptor was obtained from a woman aged 18-29 years in good health. Source material: central memory CD4+ T cells from blood. The chain recombines TRBV11-2 with TRBJ2-1; 10 nucleotides agree with TRBD2. CDR3 protein: CASRVVTSGTFSSYNEQFF. CDR3 DNA: TGTGCCAGCAGGGTCGTAACTAGCGGGACCTTTAGCTCCTACAATGAGCAGTTCTTC.